This T cell receptor (beta chain) was captured in a study of blood T cell repertoires in COVID-19. Across the study: COVID-19 samples from acute and convalescent phases originated in the United States, Italy and Spain. In each case, the material was cDNA or gDNA derived from T cells, B-cell-depleted T cells, or PBMCs.

As originally analysed: The assay estimated nucleated cells by amplifying reference gene primers. The repertoire was sequenced with immunoSEQ multiplex PCR; TCRdb's copy has only in-frame clones and lacks some. That table gives V, J and clone size, and the DNA gave D and trimming. The table shows some 180,000 clones, with 79% occurring only once. Seattle enrolled patients during active infection and tracked them longitudinally. The CDR3 extends over 15 amino acids. Germline V lookup: CDR1 LGHNA, CDR2 YSLEER. J was trimmed by 2 bases and V by 4 bases; bases with no gene match: 4. This receptor was obtained from a middle-aged woman with COVID-19, enrolled during active disease. The rearrangement uses TRBV4-3 and TRBJ2-5, with TRBD1 matching 10 bases. Sequencing input: peripheral blood. The CDR3 here is CASSPEGQGQETQYF. The CDR3 coding sequence is TGCGCCAGCAGCCCCGAGGGACAGGGGCAAGAGACCCAGTACTTC.